These 30 T cell receptor beta chains were all obtained from the same sample, sequenced in a study of beta chain features in type 1 diabetes. General study points: Researchers report that Type 1 diabetes patients had moderately but significantly shorter TCRB CDR3s across all four CD4+ subsets.

Of the isolated RNA, all was reverse transcribed, and so the sequenced material was expressed TCRB transcripts. Assay: immunoSEQ multiplex PCR; the TCRdb copy retains only in-frame clones and omits some. Of 350,000 to 400,000 clones in the sample, 10% to 15% were seen once. These TCRs' antigens remain unknown. Material for sequencing was naive CD4+ T cells from blood. These receptors originate from a young woman with type 1 diabetes.

This clone was observed a few times. This chain connects TRBV15 to TRBJ2-7; the D gene is possibly TRBD2 (5 bases). The CDR3 has 15 residues. Looked up from germline, CDR1 is LNHNV and CDR2 is YYDKDF (reference sequence). V was trimmed by 1 base and J by 3 bases, leaving 13 bases between them. CDR3 DNA sequence: TGTGCCACCAGCAGAGCCCTAAGTCGGGGCTACGAGCAGTACTTC. Translated: CATSRALSRGYEQYF.

The CDR3 DNA is TGTGCCAGCCAGCGGGACTATAATTCACCCCTCCACTTT. Translating it yields CASQRDYNSPLHF. The chain joins TRBV9 to TRBJ1-6, with D uncertain. The CDR3 is 13 amino acids. V was clipped by 7 bases and J by 3 bases, with 8 bases between them. Germline CDR1 reads SGDLS; CDR2 reads YYNGEE.

This clone was recorded a few times. Other DNA sequences within the sample encode an identical CDR3. The gene calls are TRBV5-1 and TRBJ1-1; D not resolved. Per germline, CDR1 SGHRS and CDR2 YFSETQ. The CDR3 loop spans 14 amino acids. Trimming cost V 0 bases and J 2 bases, with 8 bases left between them. CDR3 region: CASSLGGLNTEAFF. In DNA form, the CDR3 reads TGCGCCAGCAGCTTGGGTGGCTTAAACACTGAAGCTTTCTTT.

The genes are TRBV4-2 and TRBJ2-1; 15 bases align to TRBD2. The V and J ends lost 2 bases and 8 bases, in that order; junction bases with no gene match: 10. From germline, CDR1 is LGHNA and CDR2 YNFKEQ. This CDR3 has 18 amino acids. The CDR3 DNA is TGTGCCAGCAGCCAATTCTTAGGACTAGCGGGAGGGAACGATGAGCAGTTCTTC. It is translated as CASSQFLGLAGGNDEQFF.

The V call is TRBV10-3, the J call TRBJ2-1; 9 bases map to TRBD2. Germline V gene lookup returns CDR1 ENHRY and CDR2 SYGVKD. Losses at the gene ends were 4 bases for V and 0 bases for J; bases not matched to a gene: 7. There are 17 residues in the CDR3. The CDR3 DNA is TGTGCCATCAGTGTCGGTAGCGGGGGCCTCTCCTACAATGAGCAGTTCTTC. Translated, it gives CAISVGSGGLSYNEQFF.

This sequence joins TRBV27 and TRBJ2-3; 9 bases fit TRBD2. Germline CDR1 is MNHEY and CDR2 is SMNVEV (reference sequence). After removal of 7 bases from V and 0 bases from J, the junction contained 11 bases not matched to a gene. This CDR3 is 17 amino acids long. The CDR3 sequence: CASKGSAGGRSTDTQYF. The CDR3, as DNA: TGTGCCAGCAAAGGTAGTGCGGGAGGGAGGAGCACAGATACGCAGTATTTT.

The V gene is TRBV10-3, the J gene TRBJ2-5; 8 bases agree with TRBD1. With 4 bases clipped from V and 4 bases from J, the junction kept 5 bases outside the gene matches. The CDR3 sequence is 14 residues long. CDR1 is ENHRY, CDR2 SYGVKD, per germline. This CDR3 reads CAISAPDRVETQYF. The CDR3 DNA is TGTGCCATCAGTGCCCCGGACAGGGTAGAGACCCAGTACTTC.

In its sample, this clone was seen a few times. This chain uses TRBV5-6 with TRBJ1-5, with D unresolved. The CDR3 sequence is 15 residues long. Germline V lookup: CDR1 SGHDT, CDR2 YYEEEE. Trimming pared 0 bases from V and 3 bases from J, leaving 10 bases between. CDR3 sequence reads: CASSLVVGYNQPQHF. The CDR3 nucleotides are TGTGCCAGCAGCTTGGTTGTCGGGTACAATCAGCCCCAGCATTTT. Full variable domain (missing parts from reference TRBV5-6 and TRBJ1-5): DAGVTQSPTHLIKTRGQQVTLRCSPKSGHDTVSWYQQALGQGPQFIFQYYEEEERQRGNFPDRFSGHQFPNYSSELNVNALLLGDSALYLCASSLVVGYNQPQHFGDGTRLSIL.

This sequence joins TRBV27 and TRBJ1-2, with 9 bases lining up with TRBD1. Trimming took 5 bases from V and 7 from J; bases not matched to a gene: 11. The CDR3 has 15 residues. Looked up from germline, CDR1 is MNHEY and CDR2 is SMNVEV (reference sequence). The CDR3 nucleotides read TGTGCCAGCAGTCCCTGGGACAGGGAGAGGAGTGGCTACACCTTC. It encodes CASSPWDRERSGYTF.

This clone was detected only a few times. The chain links TRBV19 to TRBJ1-2; a weak D match, TRBD1 (6 bases). Germline CDR1 reads LNHDA; CDR2 reads SQIVND (reference sequence). V lost 7 bases to trimming and J lost 3 bases, with 12 bases between them. The CDR3 runs 13 residues. The CDR3 loop reads CASTEDSYYGYTF. The CDR3 nucleotides read TGTGCCAGTACAGAGGACAGCTACTATGGCTACACCTTC. Supplemented by reference TRBV19 and TRBJ1-2, the full variable domain reads DGGITQSPKYLFRKEGQNVTLSCEQNLNHDAMYWYRQDPGQGLRLIYYSQIVNDFQKGDIAEGYSVSREKKESFPLTVTSAQKNPTAFYLCASTEDSYYGYTFGSGTRLTVV.

The rearrangement uses TRBV7-9 and TRBJ2-2; D is uncertain. Germline V gives CDR1 SEHNR, CDR2 FQNEAQ (reference sequence). The CDR3 has 14 residues. With 7 bases removed from V and 3 bases from J, the gap between germline ends came to 12 bases. Here the CDR3 DNA reads TGTGCCAGCACAGTTTCGCCCTACACCGGGGAGCTGTTTTTT. Translating gives CASTVSPYTGELFF.

This clone was observed a handful of times. CDR3 residues: CASSSGAQKLFF. CDR3 sequence (DNA): TGTGCCAGCAGTTCCGGTGCGCAAAAACTGTTTTTT. V usage is TRBV27 and J usage is TRBJ1-4; D is ambiguous. CDR1 is MNHEY and CDR2 is SMNVEV in the germline V gene (reference sequence). V lost 4 bases and J lost 9, with 9 bases in between. The CDR3 loop spans 12 amino acids.

The chain has TRBV7-2 and TRBJ2-3; perhaps TRBD2 as D (6 bases). There are 18 residues in the CDR3. Germline lookup yields CDR1 SGHTA and CDR2 FQGNSA. Trimming removed 3 bases at V and 2 bases at J, with 21 bases between. The CDR3 DNA is TGTGCCAGCAGCTTCGGGGTGTGGGCGGGGAGCAACACAGATACGCAGTATTTT. This codes for CASSFGVWAGSNTDTQYF.

V is TRBV2 and J is TRBJ1-5; 8 positions agree with TRBD1. The CDR3 runs 15 residues. The J segment lost 2 bases and the V segment lost 3 bases, leaving 3 bases of the junction unmatched. CDR1 and CDR2 from the germline V gene are SNHLY and FYNNEI. The CDR3 DNA reads as TGTGCCAGCAGTGACAGGGGGCTTGGCAATCAGCCCCAGCATTTT. This codes for CASSDRGLGNQPQHF.

CDR3 sequence reads: CASKHRDRGPLWANVLTF. CDR3 nucleotides: TGTGCCAGCAAGCACCGGGACAGGGGCCCCCTCTGGGCCAACGTCCTGACTTTC. The gene calls are TRBV28 and TRBJ2-6, with 10 bases aligning to TRBD1. V was clipped by 7 bases and J by 5 bases; unmatched bases: 14. Germline loops: CDR1 MDHEN, CDR2 SYDVKM. The CDR3 loop spans 18 amino acids.

CDR3 sequence (DNA): TGTGCCAGCAGTGGCCCCCTAGGGGGAGACCACGAGCAGTACTTC. Encoded protein: CASSGPLGGDHEQYF. The V call is TRBV28, the J call TRBJ2-7; the D gene is possibly TRBD1 (6 bases). The germline V gene encodes CDR1 MDHEN and CDR2 SYDVKM. The CDR3 is 15 amino acids. The V end lost 5 bases, the J end lost 5 bases, and 19 bases lay between the germline ends.

The gene calls are TRBV19 and TRBJ1-1; D is undetermined. CDR1 and CDR2 from the germline V gene are LNHDA and SQIVND (reference sequence). Trimming cost V 7 bases and J 1 base, with 4 bases left between them. The CDR3 has 11 amino acids. The CDR3 DNA follows: TGTGCCAGTAACAAGAACACTGAAGCTTTCTTT. The encoded protein is CASNKNTEAFF.

The CDR3 DNA reads TGTGCCAGCAGCGTCCTCCCGGGACTAGCGGGAGAGGGGCCAGATACGCAGTATTTT. It encodes CASSVLPGLAGEGPDTQYF. The chain recombines TRBV7-9 with TRBJ2-3; TRBD2 aligns across 14 bases. The CDR3 runs to 19 residues. The germline CDR1 and CDR2 sequences are SEHNR and FQNEAQ (reference sequence). The V gene end was trimmed by 5 bases and the J gene end by 4 bases; junction bases not matched to a gene: 14.

The chain is built from TRBV9 and TRBJ2-4; 7 nucleotides align to TRBD2. CDR1 and CDR2 from the germline V gene are SGDLS and YYNGEE. The CDR3 sequence is 14 residues long. V trimming: 4 bases; J trimming: 15 bases; junction bases outside the gene matches: 16. CDR3 protein: CASSTSTSPLGLYF. The CDR3 nucleotides are TGTGCCAGCAGCACATCGACTAGCCCACTAGGTCTGTACTTC.

This clone appeared a few times. The rearrangement links TRBV29-1 to TRBJ1-4; D gene ambiguous. Trimming stripped 6 bases from V and 5 bases from J, with 13 bases between. The CDR3 has 13 residues. Germline CDR1 and CDR2: SQVTM and ANQGSEA. In DNA, the CDR3 is TGCAGCGTGACTCTCCCGGGGAATGAAAAACTGTTTTTT. It specifies CSVTLPGNEKLFF.

CDR3 protein: CASSIVSFYNEQFF. The CDR3 region has the DNA TGTGCCAGTAGTATAGTGTCTTTTTACAATGAGCAGTTCTTC. The rearrangement joins TRBV19 to TRBJ2-1; D unclear. The CDR3 covers 14 residues. From germline, CDR1 is LNHDA and CDR2 SQIVND (reference sequence). Trimming shortened V by 1 base and J by 4 bases, and 8 bases separated the two germline ends.

This clone was seen more than once but under ten times. This chain uses TRBV15 with TRBJ1-4; D gene ambiguous. Per germline, CDR1 LNHNV and CDR2 YYDKDF (reference sequence). Trimming shortened V by 1 base and J by 12 bases, and 9 bases separated the two germline ends. The CDR3 is made up of 12 amino acids. The DNA for the CDR3 is TGTGCCACCAGCAGAGTTAGAAACGAACTGTTTTTT. Its translation is CATSRVRNELFF.

This clone was detected only a few times. The V call is TRBV7-9, the J call TRBJ2-7; 7 bases align to TRBD1. The V and J ends lost 5 bases and 5 bases, in that order; junction bases with no gene match: 6. The length of the CDR3 is 13 residues. Germline V gene sequence: CDR1 SEHNR, CDR2 FQNEAQ (reference sequence). The CDR3 loop reads CASSPGQGDEQYF. The CDR3 DNA follows: TGTGCCAGCAGCCCCGGCCAGGGGGACGAGCAGTACTTC. Drawing the rest from reference TRBV7-9 and TRBJ2-7, the complete variable domain is DTGVSQNPRHKITKRGQNVTFRCDPISEHNRLYWYRQTLGQGPEFLTYFQNEAQLEKSRLLSDRFSAERPKGSFSTLEIQRTEQGDSAMYLCASSPGQGDEQYFGPGTRLTVT.

This clone was picked up a small number of times. V usage is TRBV28 and J usage is TRBJ2-3; possible D gene TRBD2, 5 bases. The CDR3 length is 15 residues. Germline CDR1 MDHEN, CDR2 SYDVKM. V was trimmed by 8 bases and J by 4 bases, leaving 19 bases between them. The CDR3, as DNA: TGTGCCAGCTGCCGACCGGGGTCCTTGGCAGATACGCAGTATTTT. Amino acid sequence: CASCRPGSLADTQYF. The full variable domain, with the rest looked up from reference TRBV28 and TRBJ2-3, is DVKVTQSSRYLVKRTGEKVFLECVQDMDHENMFWYRQDPGLGLRLIYFSYDVKMKEKGDIPEGYSVSREKKERFSLILESASTNQTSMYLCASCRPGSLADTQYFGPGTRLTVL.

On this clone: In the same sample, other DNA sequences code for this CDR3. This chain joins TRBV9 and TRBJ2-1; TRBD2 matches 9 bases. CDR3 length equals 15 residues. With 1 base clipped from V and 1 base from J, the junction kept 0 bases outside the gene matches. The V gene's germline CDR1 is SGDLS and CDR2 YYNGEE. For the CDR3, the DNA is TGTGCCAGCAGCGTACTAGCGGGGTCCTACAATGAGCAGTTCTTC. Its protein product is CASSVLAGSYNEQFF.

This clone occurred a few times. This CDR3 is also generated by other DNA sequences in the sample. The chain links TRBV2 to TRBJ2-7, with D possibly TRBD2 on 5 matching bases. The V gene lost 4 bases and the J gene lost 4 bases, with 5 bases spanning the gap. Germline loops: CDR1 SNHLY, CDR2 FYNNEI. The CDR3 runs 11 residues. The CDR3 region is CASSGRYEQYF. The CDR3 nucleotides are TGTGCCAGCAGTGGGAGGTACGAGCAGTACTTC.

This clone was counted between two and nine times. The chain employs TRBV6-5 and TRBJ2-3; the D is unclear. The CDR3 has 14 residues. Between the trimmed V and J ends, which lost 6 bases and 0 bases, there was a span of 10 bases. From germline, CDR1 is MNHEY and CDR2 SVGAGI. DNA of the CDR3: TGTGCCAGCAGCCCGGCGGATAGCACAGATACGCAGTATTTT. Encoded protein: CASSPADSTDTQYF.

This chain links TRBV18 with TRBJ2-3; 9 nucleotides agree with TRBD1. V was clipped by 3 bases and J by 13 bases; unmatched bases: 20. There are 17 residues in the CDR3. Germline loops: CDR1 KGHSH, CDR2 LQKENI. The CDR3 DNA reads as TGTGCCAGCTCACCTCAAAATCCGGGACAGGGAAACCTGTCAAAGTATTTT. As protein: CASSPQNPGQGNLSKYF. Filled out from reference TRBV18 and TRBJ2-3, the complete variable domain reads NAGVMQNPRHLVRRRGQEARLRCSPMKGHSHVYWYRQLPEEGLKFMVYLQKENIIDESGMPKERFSAEFPKEGPSILRIQQVVRGDSAAYFCASSPQNPGQGNLSKYFGPGTRLTVL.

The table lists this clone with a few counts. This sequence joins TRBV28 and TRBJ2-1, with 11 positions matching TRBD2. The V gene's germline CDR1 is MDHEN and CDR2 SYDVKM. V dropped 11 bases and J dropped 5; count of bases not matched to a gene: 5. The CDR3 consists of 13 residues. CDR3 region: CAYGTSGNNEQFF. As DNA, the CDR3 is TGTGCCTACGGGACTAGCGGCAACAATGAGCAGTTCTTC.

A few counts support this clone. This chain links TRBV4-3 with TRBJ1-6; D gene ambiguous. Germline lookup yields CDR1 LGHNA and CDR2 YSLEER. The germline V and J ends were trimmed by 3 bases and 8 bases, with 11 bases remaining between them. The CDR3 has 14 amino acids. CDR3 bases: TGCGCCAGCAGCCATTTGACCGGAGATTCACCCCTCCACTTT. Amino acid sequence: CASSHLTGDSPLHF.